Following are 5 T cell receptor beta chains from one sample sequenced in a study of patients and donors after allogeneic stem cell transplantation. TCRdb itself ran the RT-PCR reads through MiXCR, one entry per CDR3 protein. This table holds about 960,000 distinct CDR3 sequences, roughly 18% found once. The specimen sequenced was blood, either unsorted or a sorted T cell fraction (not recorded which). These receptor sequences come from a human donor who was either an allogeneic HSCT recipient or a stem cell or donor lymphocyte infusion donor (not recorded which). It is not recorded whose cells these are; they may come from a transplant donor.

The sample holds many counts of this clonotype. The V and J genes are TRBV3-1 and TRBJ2-7, with 7 bases identical to TRBD2. Germline V gene lookup returns CDR1 LGHDT and CDR2 YNNKEL (reference sequence). Unmatched junction bases numbered 5, after V lost 4 bases and J lost 2 bases. The CDR3 sequence is 14 residues long. In DNA form, the CDR3 reads TGTGCCAGCAGCCTCCTTGGGGGGGCCTACGAGCAGTACTTC. Residues: CASSLLGGAYEQYF.

V and J are TRBV9 and TRBJ1-6, with D perhaps matching TRBD1 (5 bases). The CDR3 is 18 residues long. The germline V gene has CDR1 SGDLS and CDR2 YYNGEE. Between the trimmed V and J ends, which lost 0 bases and 0 bases, there was a span of 13 bases. In DNA, the CDR3 is TGTGCCAGCAGCGTAGAAGGGACTCCGAGCTCCTATAATTCACCCCTCCACTTT. Its translation is CASSVEGTPSSYNSPLHF.

Only a few counts were recorded for this clonotype. This chain connects TRBV9 to TRBJ1-2; TRBD1 matches 9 bases. Per germline, CDR1 SGDLS and CDR2 YYNGEE. Germline trimming cut 3 bases from V and 3 bases from J; bases unmatched to any gene: 12. This CDR3 comprises 17 residues. CDR3 in amino acids: CASSAQGDWTGDYGYTF. CDR3 DNA: TGTGCCAGCAGCGCCCAAGGGGATTGGACAGGGGACTATGGCTACACCTTC.

The chain couples TRBV14 to TRBJ2-4; perhaps TRBD2 as D (5 bases). V lost 7 bases and J lost 7, with 14 bases in between. Per germline, CDR1 SGHDN and CDR2 FVKESK. The CDR3 contains 13 residues. The CDR3 reads CASNRDFGNIQYF. CDR3 nucleotides: TGTGCCAGCAACCGGGATTTCGGGAACATTCAGTACTTC. The full variable domain, its missing parts supplied by reference TRBV14 and TRBJ2-4, is EAGVTQFPSHSVIEKGQTVTLRCDPISGHDNLYWYRRVMGKEIKFLLHFVKESKQDESGMPNNRFLAERTGGTYSTLKVQPAELEDSGVYFCASNRDFGNIQYFGAGTRLSVL.

V is TRBV30 and J is TRBJ2-7; D is possibly TRBD2 (5 bases). V was clipped by 4 bases and J by 5 bases, with 15 bases between them. CDR3 length: 13 residues. Looked up from germline, CDR1 is GTSNPN and CDR2 is SVGIG (reference sequence). CDR3 sequence reads: CAWKREFYDEQYF. CDR3 bases: TGTGCCTGGAAGAGGGAGTTTTACGACGAGCAGTACTTC.